A selection of T cell receptor beta chains follows, all from one sample in a study of blood T cell repertoires in COVID-19. Sequenced by immunoSEQ multiplex PCR; TCRdb stores in-frame clones only, minus some. The sample lists tens of thousands of clones; about 86% were seen once. The sample comprised peripheral blood. These receptors all stem from an older man with acute or convalescent COVID-19. The CDR3 runs from the conserved cysteine through the conserved F or W. The D gene is left open where the match is weak.

V | D | CDR3
TRBV30 | TRBD1 | CAWLSGRTGGLPTEAFF
TRBV6-2/TRBV6-3 | . | CASSYSNDYTGELFF
TRBV10-3 | . | CAISEGGRRSNQPQHF
TRBV6-2/TRBV6-3 | TRBD1 | CASSLNRGVEKLFF
TRBV18 | . | CASSPEYGSRGEKLFF
TRBV12-3/TRBV12-4 | . | CASSLEGVYGYTF
TRBV5-1 | TRBD1 | CASSLSGTAGGYTF
TRBV4-2 | TRBD2 | CASSPGTSGGGFNEQFF
TRBV24-1 | . | CATSDPDRYNEKLFF
TRBV28 | . | CASSKDTSSEAFF
TRBV6-6 | TRBD2 | CASSRLAGGNTGELFF
TRBV9 | . | CASSVGTNYGYTF
TRBV15 | . | CATSAQRSGGHEQYF
TRBV5-5 | . | CASSGTTTQETQYF
TRBV7-9 | . | CASSFTLGGTEAFF
TRBV7-9 | TRBD1 | CASSFTGVGETQYF
TRBV11-3 | . | CASSLDGQNEQYF
TRBV9 | TRBD2 | CASSVEGQGGEFSYNEQFF
TRBV6-5 | TRBD1 | CASSHDRGPFRGYTF
TRBV5-1 | . | CASSLYIHEQYF
TRBV9 | TRBD2 | CASSVEAGVAGFYEQFF
TRBV7-9 | TRBD1 | CASSLLQGASGNTIYF
TRBV19 | . | CASSISLNTEAFF
TRBV11-2 | TRBD2 | CASSSLSGGTDTQYF
TRBV5-4 | TRBD2 | CASSRGGGSVSGELFF
TRBV18 | . | CASSRQVVEQYF
TRBV11-3 | TRBD2 | CASSPSGRSYEQYF
TRBV3-1/TRBV3-2 | . | CASTRGIDGNTIYF
TRBV5-6 | . | CASSLDRVNSPLHF
TRBV29-1 | TRBD1 | CSVAPDRVTGELFF
TRBV7-2 | . | CASSLDPVLYGYTF
TRBV11-2 | . | CASSPAGRGVTDTQYF
TRBV7-2 | TRBD2 | CASSLESGGFYNEQFF
TRBV9 | TRBD2 | CASSVVPSGRPSSYNEQFF
TRBV2 | . | CASSEEGYRSPLHF
TRBV5-4 | TRBD2 | CASSSSREGRNIQYF
TRBV3-1/TRBV3-2 | . | CASSLATGEQYF
TRBV6-5 | . | CASSYLDDPGGYTF
TRBV4-1 | TRBD1 | CASSLRQGANEQYF
TRBV24-1 | TRBD1 | CATRETGQGAKAFF
TRBV18 | . | CASSPRTDTIYF
TRBV18 | . | CASSPGADQPQHF
TRBV5-6 | TRBD1 | CASSFTGGDTEAFF
TRBV29-1 | . | CSVEPVEGSYGYTF
TRBV5-1 | . | CASSLEPGAPGGYTF
TRBV20-1 | TRBD2 | CSASLAGLQETQYF
TRBV9 | TRBD1 | CASSVPRTGSLDEQFF
TRBV9 | TRBD2 | CASSAEAGGFDEQFF
TRBV9 | . | CASSQGYYNSPLHF
TRBV11-2 | TRBD1 | CASSWQGDTEAFF
TRBV7-9 | . | CASSFLRGGEQYF
TRBV7-2 | TRBD1 | CASSWGDRGVSGELFF
TRBV7-3 | TRBD1 | CASSAGTGQGYTF
TRBV5-1 | . | CASSPGNSGNTIYF